This TCR beta chain was obtained from a study of T cells in Graves' hyperthyroidism and ophthalmopathy. Study-level findings and limits: Ophthalmopathy, as predicted by the model, came a median approximately 6.5 months after the prediction. Appearing also in blood were most of the thyroid clonotypes expanded above 0.001. A model using 13 V-J features told ophthalmopathy apart from stable hyperthyroidism.

This clonotype has a count of ten or more. Its antigen remains unidentified. Amplification yielded TCR beta CDR3 regions, with RNA transcripts as the source. Initially, a first-round RT-PCR of the TCR CDR3 employed the HTBI primer set. TCRdb itself ran the multiplex PCR reads through MiXCR, one entry per CDR3 protein. In the table there are a few hundred thousand distinct CDR3 sequences, around 15% of which are singletons. Trimming left V 6 bases short and J 4 bases short, with 8 bases between. Germline CDR1 reads MNHEY; CDR2 reads SVGEGT. CDR3 length: 12 amino acids. Material for sequencing was blood. The chain recombines TRBV6-2 or TRBV6-3 with TRBJ2-3; D is unclear. The sequence came from a woman aged 35 to 49 with Graves' ophthalmopathy. The CDR3 coding sequence is TGTGCCAGCAGCCAATGGGCAGATACGCAGTATTTT. Translation: CASSQWADTQYF.